The 21 T cell receptor beta chains presented below share a single source sample, sequenced in a study of monozygotic twins with inflammatory bowel disease. Using the 5' RACE reads, TCRdb records one entry per CDR3 protein without DNA. The listing contains over 200,000 distinct CDR3 sequences. Sample: blood. The receptors were gathered from a human donor with ulcerative colitis or Crohn's disease, or a healthy co-twin of an affected twin (not recorded which).

The J gene is TRBJ1-1, the V gene TRBV7-2; lacking DNA, the TRBD1 call made by TCRdb goes unchecked. Germline loops: CDR1 SGHTA, CDR2 FQGNSA. The CDR3 has 14 residues. The CDR3 region is CASSLMYGTPEAFF.

The V gene is TRBV18, the J gene TRBJ1-1; no DNA is available, so the TRBD1 call from TCRdb remains unchecked. Germline CDR1 and CDR2: KGHSH and LQKENI. The CDR3 totals 17 residues. The CDR3 is CASSPFPSGQGVAEAFF.

This chain joins TRBV5-1 and TRBJ2-3. The CDR3 covers 14 residues. Germline values: CDR1 SGHRS, CDR2 YFSETQ. The chain's CDR3 is CASSRLTSTDTQYF.

The chain carries TRBV15 and TRBJ2-7; TCRdb indicates TRBD1, and absent DNA this call remains unverified. This CDR3 has 15 residues. In germline, CDR1 is LNHNV, CDR2 YYDKDF (reference sequence). CDR3 sequence: CATSRDGTGDYEQYF.

The rearrangement links TRBV3-1 to TRBJ1-5. This CDR3 is 12 amino acids long. CDR1 and CDR2 (germline): LGHDT, YNNKEL (reference sequence). CDR3 loop: CASSHLNQPQHF.

The CDR3 protein is CASSPKTGATEAFF. The chain employs TRBV18 and TRBJ1-1; TCRdb outputs TRBD1, but without DNA this stays unchecked. This CDR3 is built from 14 residues. CDR1 and CDR2 (germline): KGHSH, LQKENI. The entire variable domain, with the rest obtained from reference TRBV18 and TRBJ1-1, is as follows: NAGVMQNPRHLVRRRGQEARLRCSPMKGHSHVYWYRQLPEEGLKFMVYLQKENIIDESGMPKERFSAEFPKEGPSILRIQQVVRGDSAAYFCASSPKTGATEAFFGQGTRLTVV.

V is TRBV20-1 and J is TRBJ2-3; lacking DNA, the TRBD1 call made by TCRdb goes unchecked. Germline values: CDR1 DFQATT, CDR2 SNEGSKA (reference sequence). The length of the CDR3 is 13 residues. Here the CDR3 reads CSAGPGGTDTQYF.

V gene TRBV29-1 combines with J gene TRBJ2-3; TCRdb designates TRBD1, a call that cannot be tested without DNA. The germline V gene encodes CDR1 SQVTM and CDR2 ANQGSEA. The CDR3 is 11 amino acids. The CDR3 region is CSVPSTDTQYF.

The V call is TRBV2, the J call TRBJ1-1; TCRdb indicates TRBD1, and absent DNA this call remains unverified. This CDR3 is built from 14 residues. CDR1 is SNHLY, CDR2 FYNNEI, per germline. The CDR3 region is CASNLQGTNTEAFF.

The chain joins TRBV5-5 to TRBJ2-2; TCRdb returns TRBD2, unconfirmable since there is no DNA. Germline V gene sequence: CDR1 SGHKS, CDR2 YYEKEE (reference sequence). The CDR3 spans 15 residues. The CDR3 protein is CASSPDSSFTGELFF.

The genes are TRBV5-1 and TRBJ2-7; the D call of TRBD2 rests on TCRdb alone, since no DNA is present to check it. CDR3 length equals 15 residues. Germline loops: CDR1 SGHRS, CDR2 YFSETQ. The CDR3 region is CASSLSGSPSYEQYF.

The gene calls are TRBV20-1 and TRBJ1-4. The CDR3 is 12 residues long. Germline loops: CDR1 DFQATT, CDR2 SNEGSKA (reference sequence). Here the CDR3 reads CSARGRDEKLFF.

The chain employs TRBV9 and TRBJ2-3; TCRdb calls TRBD2, which cannot be checked without DNA. Per the germline V gene, CDR1 is SGDLS and CDR2 is YYNGEE. The length of the CDR3 is 12 residues. CDR3 amino acids: CASSELADTQYF.

The V and J genes are TRBV5-1 and TRBJ2-6; the TCRdb D gene call, TRBD1, has no DNA to confirm it. The length of the CDR3 is 15 residues. Germline values: CDR1 SGHRS, CDR2 YFSETQ. CDR3 in amino acids: CASSLEGKGTNVLTF.

The chain is built from TRBV30 and TRBJ2-7. The CDR3 runs 13 residues. CDR1 and CDR2 from the germline V gene are GTSNPN and SVGIG (reference sequence). The CDR3 loop is CAWSKNRRVGQYF.

The V and J genes are TRBV30 and TRBJ2-1; there is no DNA to check the TCRdb D call of TRBD1. The CDR3 length is 11 residues. Germline CDR1 GTSNPN, CDR2 SVGIG (reference sequence). CDR3 region: CAWTGDSEQFF.

The J gene is TRBJ2-3, the V gene TRBV20-1; TCRdb calls TRBD1, which cannot be checked without DNA. Germline-derived CDR1 and CDR2 are DFQATT and SNEGSKA (reference sequence). This CDR3 has 11 residues. This CDR3 reads CSADPGQRQYF.

V gene TRBV2 combines with J gene TRBJ1-2. Germline CDR1 reads SNHLY; CDR2 reads FYNNEI. The CDR3 has 14 amino acids. The CDR3 sequence: CASSRVGLDYGYTF.

This chain uses TRBV30 with TRBJ1-2. The CDR3 is 15 residues long. CDR1 and CDR2 (germline): GTSNPN, SVGIG (reference sequence). This CDR3 is CAWGPGVAGPDGYTF.

The chain carries TRBV4-3 and TRBJ1-4; TCRdb selects TRBD1, and the lack of DNA leaves this call unchecked. The CDR3 totals 15 residues. Germline lookup yields CDR1 LGHNA and CDR2 YSLEER. CDR3 sequence reads: CASSQGRQGDEKLFF.

V and J are TRBV5-1 and TRBJ2-3; the TRBD1 assignment by TCRdb is unverifiable without DNA. The V gene's germline CDR1 is SGHRS and CDR2 YFSETQ. The CDR3 sequence is 16 residues long. The CDR3 region is CASSLRPPASTDTQYF.